This passage covers 22 T cell receptor beta chains from one sample sequenced in a study of blood T cell repertoires in COVID-19. The table came from immunoSEQ multiplex PCR; TCRdb's copy has only in-frame clones and leaves some out. The repertoire consists of fewer than 300,000 clones, with about 85% occurring once and the leading ten covering 0.87%. The specimen was peripheral blood. These receptors all come from a human donor with COVID-19, enrolled during active disease. The donor label of this sample is uncertain.

This sequence joins TRBV5-4 and TRBJ2-1; D is uncertain. V lost 4 bases and J lost 3, with 5 bases in between. CDR1 is SGHNT and CDR2 is YYREEE in the germline V gene (reference sequence). The CDR3 has 12 residues. CDR3 amino acids: CASSVNYNEQFF. The CDR3 nucleotides are TGTGCCAGCAGCGTAAACTACAATGAGCAGTTCTTC. Complete variable domain (other parts from reference TRBV5-4 and TRBJ2-1): ETGVTQSPTHLIKTRGQQVTLRCSSQSGHNTVSWYQQALGQGPQFIFQYYREEENGRGNFPPRFSGLQFPNYSSELNVNALELDDSALYLCASSVNYNEQFFGPGTRLTVL.

The chain is built from TRBV6-2 or TRBV6-3 and TRBJ1-5; 7 bases are shared with TRBD1. Trimming removed 6 bases from V and 6 bases from J; junction bases left unmatched: 17. The CDR3 runs 17 residues. The germline V gene encodes CDR1 MNHEY and CDR2 SVGEGT. CDR3 DNA: TGTGCCAGCAGACCTCTCCCCTTGACAGGGAAGGGTCAGCCCCAGCATTTT. This translates into CASRPLPLTGKGQPQHF.

V gene TRBV19 combines with J gene TRBJ1-3; D gene uncertain. Between the trimmed V and J ends, which lost 4 bases and 3 bases, there was a span of 16 bases. The germline CDR1 and CDR2 sequences are LNHDA and SQIVND (reference sequence). The CDR3 loop spans 16 amino acids. The CDR3 nucleotides read TGTGCCAGTAGTACCCTCTCCGGGAATCTTGGAAACACCATATATTTT. Amino acids: CASSTLSGNLGNTIYF.

The gene calls are TRBV5-4 and TRBJ2-1; unclear D gene. Germline V gives CDR1 SGHNT, CDR2 YYREEE (reference sequence). The V gene lost 2 bases and the J gene lost 2 bases, with 11 bases spanning the gap. The CDR3 covers 15 residues. In DNA, the CDR3 is TGTGCCAGCAGCTTTAATACAATCGCCTACAATGAGCAGTTCTTC. Translation: CASSFNTIAYNEQFF.

The rearrangement uses TRBV5-8 and TRBJ2-5, with TRBD1 identical over 11 bases. The germline V gene encodes CDR1 SGHTS and CDR2 YDEGEE. The CDR3 has 15 amino acids. V shed 4 bases and J 4 bases; nucleotides not matched to a gene: 6. The CDR3 nucleotides are TGTGCCAGCAGCCCCGGACAGGGGGCGGGAGAGACCCAGTACTTC. Amino acid sequence: CASSPGQGAGETQYF.

This chain uses TRBV6-5 with TRBJ2-5; the D is unclear. The CDR3 length is 13 residues. V lost 3 bases to trimming and J lost 5 bases, with 10 bases between them. CDR1 is MNHEY and CDR2 is SVGAGI in the germline V gene. Here the CDR3 DNA reads TGTGCCAGCAGTTATGGCGGCCCGGAGACCCAGTACTTC. Its protein product is CASSYGGPETQYF.

The chain is built from TRBV19 and TRBJ1-5; D possibly corresponds to TRBD1 (5 bases). The germline V gene has CDR1 LNHDA and CDR2 SQIVND (reference sequence). V was trimmed by 3 bases and J by 5 bases, leaving 14 bases between them. The CDR3 extends over 15 amino acids. The DNA for the CDR3 is TGTGCCAGTAGTATTGCCGACAGTGCCTATCAGCCCCAGCATTTT. Its protein is CASSIADSAYQPQHF.

This clone was seen once. The V call is TRBV11-3, the J call TRBJ2-3, with 9 bases lining up with TRBD1. J gave up 2 bases and V 5 bases, and 8 bases lay outside the gene matches. The CDR3 has 16 amino acids. Germline lookup yields CDR1 SGHNT and CDR2 YENEEA. Here the CDR3 DNA reads TGTGCCAGCAGCCCTGCGGGACAGGGCCACACAGATACGCAGTATTTT. Its translation: CASSPAGQGHTDTQYF.

This clone was counted a few times. The V call is TRBV11-2, the J call TRBJ2-1; D gene uncertain. Germline values: CDR1 SGHAT, CDR2 FQNNGV. This CDR3 has 17 residues. V lost 5 bases, J lost 2 bases, and 19 bases lay in between. The CDR3 DNA is TGTGCCAGCAGCCCCAAGGTGGCTAGTGTCGCCTACAATGAGCAGTTCTTC. Protein product: CASSPKVASVAYNEQFF. The full variable domain, in which reference TRBV11-2 and TRBJ2-1 provide the parts outside the CDR3, is EAGVAQSPRYKIIEKRQSVAFWCNPISGHATLYWYQQILGQGPKLLIQFQNNGVVDDSQLPKDRFSAERLKGVDSTLKIQPAKLEDSAVYLCASSPKVASVAYNEQFFGPGTRLTVL.

J is TRBJ2-5 and V is TRBV19, with a possible D match to TRBD1 (5 bases). This CDR3 is built from 14 residues. The ends were cut back, 1 base at V and 7 bases at J, with 13 bases in the middle. CDR1 is LNHDA and CDR2 is SQIVND in the germline V gene (reference sequence). CDR3: CASSIGEGEGTQYF. CDR3 in DNA: TGTGCCAGTAGTATAGGAGAAGGGGAAGGGACCCAGTACTTC.

The rearrangement uses TRBV5-1 and TRBJ2-1, with a possible D match to TRBD1 (5 bases). This CDR3 comprises 13 residues. CDR1 SGHRS and CDR2 YFSETQ come from the germline V gene. Trimming took 5 bases from V and 3 from J, leaving 9 bases between them. As DNA, the CDR3 is TGCGCCAGCAGTACCAGGGACTACAATGAGCAGTTCTTC. Translating it yields CASSTRDYNEQFF. Combining the CDR3 with reference TRBV5-1 and TRBJ2-1 gives the whole variable domain KAGVTQTPRYLIKTRGQQVTLSCSPISGHRSVSWYQQTPGQGLQFLFEYFSETQRNKGNFPGRFSGRQFSNSRSEMNVSTLELGDSALYLCASSTRDYNEQFFGPGTRLTVL.

This chain links TRBV27 with TRBJ2-2; 9 nucleotides match TRBD1. In germline, CDR1 is MNHEY, CDR2 SMNVEV (reference sequence). This CDR3 contains 15 residues. Trimming removed 2 bases from V and 5 bases from J; junction bases left unmatched: 3. The CDR3 here is CASSLRQGETGELFF. CDR3 bases: TGTGCCAGCAGTTTACGACAGGGGGAGACCGGGGAGCTGTTTTTT.

The J gene is TRBJ1-2, the V gene TRBV28; 7 nucleotides align to TRBD1. Germline lookup yields CDR1 MDHEN and CDR2 SYDVKM. Trimming at V came to 7 bases and at J to 6 bases, leaving 14 bases not matched to a gene. The CDR3 totals 15 residues. The CDR3 bases are TGTGCCAGCACCGGTCAGGACAGGCTATGGAATGGCTACACCTTC. Its translation: CASTGQDRLWNGYTF.

J is TRBJ1-1 and V is TRBV7-2; TRBD1 aligns across 7 bases. Unmatched junction bases numbered 9, after V lost 7 bases and J lost 7 bases. Germline assignment: CDR1 SGHTA and CDR2 FQGNSA. The CDR3 is made up of 13 amino acids. The CDR3 reads CASIRNRGNEAFF. CDR3 DNA: TGTGCCAGCATCCGGAACAGGGGCAATGAAGCTTTCTTT.

This chain links TRBV10-2 with TRBJ1-2; the D gene is possibly TRBD1 (5 bases). The ends were cut back, 0 bases at V and 4 bases at J, with 9 bases in the middle. The CDR3 length is 14 residues. Germline assignment: CDR1 WSHSY and CDR2 SAAADI. CDR3 DNA sequence: TGCGCCAGCAGTGAGTCAAAGGGGCCCTATGGCTACACCTTC. Protein sequence: CASSESKGPYGYTF.

This sequence joins TRBV27 and TRBJ1-5, with a tentative D call TRBD1 (6 bases). Germline CDR1 MNHEY, CDR2 SMNVEV (reference sequence). This CDR3 has 18 amino acids. V was clipped by 6 bases and J by 0 bases, with 21 bases between them. The CDR3 loop is CASRQLRGTATSNQPQHF. CDR3 sequence (DNA): TGTGCCAGCAGGCAGCTTAGGGGGACGGCCACTAGCAATCAGCCCCAGCATTTT.

V is TRBV6-5 and J is TRBJ1-5, with 11 bases identical to TRBD1. Germline CDR1 and CDR2: MNHEY and SVGAGI. V gave up 0 bases and J gave up 6 bases; unmatched junction bases: 4. CDR3 length: 16 residues. CDR3 nucleotide sequence: TGTGCCAGCAGTTACTCCGGGACAGGGGGAGGTCAGCCCCAGCATTTT. Translating it yields CASSYSGTGGGQPQHF.

The chain links TRBV6-6 to TRBJ2-3; 14 bases are a match to TRBD2. Germline lookup yields CDR1 MNHNY and CDR2 SVGAGI (reference sequence). This CDR3 region has 17 residues. Trimming at V came to 5 bases and at J to 4 bases, leaving 8 bases not matched to a gene. CDR3 bases: TGTGCCAGCAGTCAGACTAGCGGGAGGGGTTTGGCAGATACGCAGTATTTT. This codes for CASSQTSGRGLADTQYF.

The J gene is TRBJ2-7, the V gene TRBV6-4; D not resolved. Germline CDR1 is MRHNA and CDR2 is SNTAGT. CDR3 length equals 14 residues. V lost 8 bases to trimming and J lost 4 bases, with 18 bases between them. The CDR3 loop reads CASQSALVWYEQYF. The DNA for the CDR3 is TGTGCCAGCCAAAGCGCGCTAGTTTGGTACGAGCAGTACTTC.

The chain couples TRBV11-2 to TRBJ2-2; D perhaps matches TRBD1 (6 bases). CDR1 and CDR2 (germline): SGHAT, FQNNGV. V lost 1 base and J 3 bases, leaving 9 bases between the germline ends. CDR3 size: 15 residues. The CDR3 here is CASSLGHRDTGELFF. CDR3 DNA sequence: TGTGCCAGCAGCTTAGGGCACAGGGACACCGGGGAGCTGTTTTTT.

V is TRBV7-2 and J is TRBJ1-5, with 8 bases identical to TRBD1. Germline V gene data show CDR1 as SGHTA and CDR2 as FQGNSA. Losses at the gene ends were 5 bases for V and 5 bases for J; bases not matched to a gene: 2. The CDR3 sequence is 13 residues long. The CDR3 bases are TGTGCCAGCAGCGCGGACAGGGATCAGCCCCAGCATTTT. It is translated as CASSADRDQPQHF.

This clone has more than one count but fewer than ten. This chain joins TRBV9 and TRBJ1-1; perhaps TRBD1 as D (6 bases). This CDR3 has 15 amino acids. CDR1 and CDR2 (germline): SGDLS, YYNGEE. The V gene lost 3 bases and the J gene lost 1 base, with 13 bases spanning the gap. CDR3 sequence: CASSALQGWNTEAFF. The DNA for the CDR3 is TGTGCCAGCAGCGCCTTACAGGGTTGGAACACTGAAGCTTTCTTT.